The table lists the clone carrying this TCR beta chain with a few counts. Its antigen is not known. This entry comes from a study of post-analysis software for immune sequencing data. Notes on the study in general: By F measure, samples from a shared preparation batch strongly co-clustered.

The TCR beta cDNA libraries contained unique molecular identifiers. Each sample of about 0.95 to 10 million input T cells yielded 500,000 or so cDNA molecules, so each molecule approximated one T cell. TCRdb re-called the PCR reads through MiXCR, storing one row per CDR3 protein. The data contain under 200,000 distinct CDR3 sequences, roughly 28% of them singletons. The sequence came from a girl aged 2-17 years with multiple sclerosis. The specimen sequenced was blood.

CDR3 sequence: CASSQAGLTYNEQFF. The CDR3 bases are TGCGCCAGCAGCCAAGCGGGACTGACCTACAATGAGCAGTTCTTC. The chain links TRBV4-1 to TRBJ2-1, with TRBD2 as a possible D gene (6 bases). Between the trimmed V and J ends, which lost 1 base and 2 bases, there was a span of 9 bases. Germline CDR1 and CDR2: MGHRA and YSYEKL. CDR3 length: 15 amino acids.